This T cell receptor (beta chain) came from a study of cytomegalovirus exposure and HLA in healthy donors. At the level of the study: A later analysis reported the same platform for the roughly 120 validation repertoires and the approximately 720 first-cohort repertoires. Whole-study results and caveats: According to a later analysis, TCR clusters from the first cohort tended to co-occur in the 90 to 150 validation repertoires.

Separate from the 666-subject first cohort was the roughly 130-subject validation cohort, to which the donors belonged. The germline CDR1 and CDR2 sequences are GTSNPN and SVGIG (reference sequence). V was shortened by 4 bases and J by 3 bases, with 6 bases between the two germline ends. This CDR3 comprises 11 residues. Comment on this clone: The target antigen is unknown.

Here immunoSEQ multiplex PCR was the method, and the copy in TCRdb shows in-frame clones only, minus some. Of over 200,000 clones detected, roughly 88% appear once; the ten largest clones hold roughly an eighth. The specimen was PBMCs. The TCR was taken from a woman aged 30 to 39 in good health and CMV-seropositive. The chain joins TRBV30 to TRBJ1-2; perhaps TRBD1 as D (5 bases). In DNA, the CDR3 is TGTGCCTGGACGGGACACTATGGCTACACCTTC. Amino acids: CAWTGHYGYTF.